This entry describes one TCR beta chain. The clone's antigen remains unknown. Base-call qualities are not available, and no considerably larger clone is one nucleotide away. Here V drops 6 bases and J drops 5 bases, and the junction holds 6 bases not matched to any gene. The germline V gene specifies ENHRY as CDR1 and SYGVKD as CDR2. The CDR3 covers 14 residues, taking in both the cysteine and the phenylalanine. Only the CDR3 portion is preserved as DNA: 42 bases, with reading frame beginning at the first base. One collaborating source in Seattle enrolled patients during active infection and followed them longitudinally through the course of disease. The collaborating institutions used their own protocols to collect whole blood in K2EDTA tubes. For TCRbeta analysis, collaborators shipped samples as frozen whole blood, isolated PBMCs, or DNA extracted from either of those sample types. TCRbeta CDR3 regions were amplified from genomic DNA using the immunoSEQ Assay, a bias-controlled multiplex PCR. Per the source publication's procedure: Within the assay, amplification of reference gene primers was used to estimate how many nucleated cells each sample contained. To quantify the absolute abundance of each unique TCRbeta CDR3 rearrangement, sequence reads were collapsed and filtered. For each sample, productive Simpson clonality was calculated as the square root of Simpson's diversity index over productive rearrangements. TCRdb re-hosts the immuneACCESS table, in-frame sequences only. Its copies lack some clones; in the studies checked, an unresolved V gene accounts for under half of them, and the cause for the rest is not known. V, J and clone size derive from that table, while D and trimming were established from the DNA sequence. In all, the sample holds around 340,000 clones, and approximately 86% of those were seen once. Under 8.5% of the sample goes to the ten largest clones.

These data belong to a study of blood T cell repertoires in COVID-19 (dated by TCRdb to about 2020). With respect to the entire study: Samples covering the acute and convalescent phases of COVID-19 were provided by collaborators in the United States, Italy and Spain. The material from the prospective study consisted of cDNA or gDNA derived from T cells, B-cell-depleted T cells, or PBMCs. Deeply sampled blood TCRbeta repertoires from subjects exposed to, actively infected with, or recovered from COVID-19 were included in the dataset. A freely available public database, intended as a resource for researchers studying the immune response to SARS-CoV-2, is where the repertoires were released. Samples were obtained from the ongoing ImmuneRACE study (first 160 participants) and from over 1,000 subjects provided by 6 global collaborators. The sample metadata nearly always contained a de-identified subject ID, COVID-19 status, age in years and sex. Where available, HLA class I and class II types were taken from metadata supplied by the sample provider and were not determined by assay-based typing. Study-wide findings and limitations: The quantity of clinical and demographic metadata differed by source and by participant and was supplied without curation.

This receptor was obtained from a woman aged 55-69 years with COVID-19, enrolled during active disease. Sample: peripheral blood. The V and J genes are TRBV10-3 and TRBJ2-1; 8 bases in between match TRBD2. The CDR3 protein is CAIRDGGGHNEQFF. The DNA is TGTGCCATCAGGGACGGGGGGGGCCACAATGAGCAGTTCTTC.